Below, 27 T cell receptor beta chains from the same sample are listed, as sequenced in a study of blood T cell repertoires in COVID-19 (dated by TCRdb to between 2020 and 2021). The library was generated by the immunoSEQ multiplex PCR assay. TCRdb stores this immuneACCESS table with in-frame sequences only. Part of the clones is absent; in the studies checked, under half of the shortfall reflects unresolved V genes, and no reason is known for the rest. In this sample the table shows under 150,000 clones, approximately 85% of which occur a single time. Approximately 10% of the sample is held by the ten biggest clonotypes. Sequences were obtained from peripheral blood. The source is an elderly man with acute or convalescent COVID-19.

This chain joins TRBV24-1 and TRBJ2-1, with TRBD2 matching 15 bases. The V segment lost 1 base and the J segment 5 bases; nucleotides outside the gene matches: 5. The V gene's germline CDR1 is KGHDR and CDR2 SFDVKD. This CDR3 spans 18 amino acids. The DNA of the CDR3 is TGTGCCACCAGTGATTTTGGACTAGCGGGAGGGATGGACAATGAGCAGTTCTTC. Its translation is CATSDFGLAGGMDNEQFF.

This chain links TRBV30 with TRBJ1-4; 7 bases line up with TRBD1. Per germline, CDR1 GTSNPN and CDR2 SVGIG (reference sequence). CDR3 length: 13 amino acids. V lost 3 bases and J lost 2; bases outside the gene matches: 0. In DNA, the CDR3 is TGTGCCTGGAGAGGGGGCACTAATGAAAAACTGTTTTTT. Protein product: CAWRGGTNEKLFF.

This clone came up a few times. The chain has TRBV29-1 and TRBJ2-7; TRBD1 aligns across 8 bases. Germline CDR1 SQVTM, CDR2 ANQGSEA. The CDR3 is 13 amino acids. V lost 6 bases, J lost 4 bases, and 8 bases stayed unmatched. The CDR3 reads CSVEGTGGYEQYF. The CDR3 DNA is TGCAGCGTGGAGGGGACAGGTGGTTACGAGCAGTACTTC.

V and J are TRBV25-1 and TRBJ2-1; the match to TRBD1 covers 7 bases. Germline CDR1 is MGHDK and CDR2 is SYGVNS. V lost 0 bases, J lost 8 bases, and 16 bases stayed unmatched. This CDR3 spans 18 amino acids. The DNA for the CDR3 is TGTGCCAGCAGTGAATATCCCGGACAGGATCAACGTTCGGATGAGCAGTTCTTC. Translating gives CASSEYPGQDQRSDEQFF.

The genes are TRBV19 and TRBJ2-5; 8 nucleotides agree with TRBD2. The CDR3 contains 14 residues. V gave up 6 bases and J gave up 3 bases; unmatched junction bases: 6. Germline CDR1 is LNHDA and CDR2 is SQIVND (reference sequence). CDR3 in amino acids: CASRLAGGEETQYF. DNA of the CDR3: TGTGCCAGTAGGCTGGCGGGAGGCGAAGAGACCCAGTACTTC.

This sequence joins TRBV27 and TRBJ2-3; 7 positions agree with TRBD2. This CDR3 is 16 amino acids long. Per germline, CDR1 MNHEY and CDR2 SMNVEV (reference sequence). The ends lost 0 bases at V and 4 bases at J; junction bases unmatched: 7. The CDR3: CASSLSGGSPPDTQYF. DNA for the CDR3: TGTGCCAGCAGTTTATCCGGCGGGAGCCCCCCAGATACGCAGTATTTT.

The chain's CDR3 is CASTDPQGAGNTIYF. The CDR3 DNA reads TGTGCCAGCACCGACCCACAGGGGGCTGGAAACACCATATATTTT. V and J are TRBV3-1 (or the pseudogene TRBV3-2) and TRBJ1-3; 8 positions match TRBD1. Germline assignment: CDR1 LGHDT and CDR2 YNNKEL (reference sequence). Unmatched junction bases numbered 7, after V lost 7 bases and J lost 2 bases. The CDR3 sequence is 15 residues long.

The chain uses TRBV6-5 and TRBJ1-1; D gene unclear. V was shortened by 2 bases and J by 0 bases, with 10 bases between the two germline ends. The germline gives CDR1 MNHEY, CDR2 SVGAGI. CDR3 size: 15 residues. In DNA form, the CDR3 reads TGTGCCAGCAGTTACACGAGGGCCTTGAACACTGAAGCTTTCTTT. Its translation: CASSYTRALNTEAFF.

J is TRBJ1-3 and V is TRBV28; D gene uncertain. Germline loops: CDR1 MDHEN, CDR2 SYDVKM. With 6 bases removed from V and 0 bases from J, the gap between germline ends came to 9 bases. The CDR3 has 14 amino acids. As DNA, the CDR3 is TGTGCCAGCAGCCCCCCGAGCTCTGGAAACACCATATATTTT. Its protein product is CASSPPSSGNTIYF. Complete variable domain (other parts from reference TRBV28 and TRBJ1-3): DVKVTQSSRYLVKRTGEKVFLECVQDMDHENMFWYRQDPGLGLRLIYFSYDVKMKEKGDIPEGYSVSREKKERFSLILESASTNQTSMYLCASSPPSSGNTIYFGEGSWLTVV.

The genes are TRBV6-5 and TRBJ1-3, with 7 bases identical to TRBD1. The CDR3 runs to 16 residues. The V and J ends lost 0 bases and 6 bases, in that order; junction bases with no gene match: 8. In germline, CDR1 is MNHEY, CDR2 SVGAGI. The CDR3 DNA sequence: TGTGCCAGCAGTTACTCGGCAGGGGGTAGCGAAAACACCATATATTTT. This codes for CASSYSAGGSENTIYF.

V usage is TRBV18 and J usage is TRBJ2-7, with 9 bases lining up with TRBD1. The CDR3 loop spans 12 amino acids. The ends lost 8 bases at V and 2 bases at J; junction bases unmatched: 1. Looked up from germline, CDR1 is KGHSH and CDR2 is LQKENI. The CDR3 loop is CASGQGTYEQYF. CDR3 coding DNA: TGTGCCAGCGGACAGGGGACCTACGAGCAGTACTTC.

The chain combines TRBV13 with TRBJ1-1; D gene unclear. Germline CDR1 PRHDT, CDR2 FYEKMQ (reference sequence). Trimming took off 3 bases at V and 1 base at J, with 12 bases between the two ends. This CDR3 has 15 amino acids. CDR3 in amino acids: CASSFGDYRNTEAFF. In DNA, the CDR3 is TGTGCCAGCAGCTTCGGGGATTATAGGAACACTGAAGCTTTCTTT.

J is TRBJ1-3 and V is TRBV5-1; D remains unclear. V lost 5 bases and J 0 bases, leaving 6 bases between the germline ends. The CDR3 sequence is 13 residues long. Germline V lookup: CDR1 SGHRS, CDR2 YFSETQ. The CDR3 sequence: CASRRDSGNTIYF. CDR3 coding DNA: TGCGCCAGCAGGAGGGACTCTGGAAACACCATATATTTT. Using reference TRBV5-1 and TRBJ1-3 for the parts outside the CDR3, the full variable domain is KAGVTQTPRYLIKTRGQQVTLSCSPISGHRSVSWYQQTPGQGLQFLFEYFSETQRNKGNFPGRFSGRQFSNSRSEMNVSTLELGDSALYLCASRRDSGNTIYFGEGSWLTVV.

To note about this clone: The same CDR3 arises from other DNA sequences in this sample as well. The CDR3 region is CASSRQGDSPLHF. The CDR3 DNA follows: TGTGCCAGCAGCCGTCAAGGGGATTCACCCCTCCACTTT. V usage is TRBV3-1 (or the pseudogene TRBV3-2) and J usage is TRBJ1-6, with a weak D call TRBD1 (5 bases). CDR3 length equals 13 residues. Germline values: CDR1 LGHDT, CDR2 YNNKEL (reference sequence). Trimming stripped 4 bases from V and 8 bases from J, with 9 bases between.

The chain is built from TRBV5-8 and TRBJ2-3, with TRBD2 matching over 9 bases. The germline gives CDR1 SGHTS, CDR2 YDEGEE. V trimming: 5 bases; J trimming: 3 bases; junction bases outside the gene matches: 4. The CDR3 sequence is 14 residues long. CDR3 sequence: CASRLAGPTDTQYF. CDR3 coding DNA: TGTGCCAGCAGGCTAGCGGGGCCTACAGATACGCAGTATTTT.

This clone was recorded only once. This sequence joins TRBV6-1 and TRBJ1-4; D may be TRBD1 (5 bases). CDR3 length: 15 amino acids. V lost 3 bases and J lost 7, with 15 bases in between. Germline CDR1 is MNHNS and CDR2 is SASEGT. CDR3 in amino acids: CASSDPAGGAEKLFF. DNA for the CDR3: TGTGCCAGCAGTGACCCGGCGGGGGGAGCTGAAAAACTGTTTTTT.

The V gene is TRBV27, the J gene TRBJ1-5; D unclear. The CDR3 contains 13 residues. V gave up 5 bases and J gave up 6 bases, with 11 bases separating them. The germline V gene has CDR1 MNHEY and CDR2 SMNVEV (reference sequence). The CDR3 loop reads CASSARMSQPQHF. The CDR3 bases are TGTGCCAGCAGTGCCCGTATGAGTCAGCCCCAGCATTTT.

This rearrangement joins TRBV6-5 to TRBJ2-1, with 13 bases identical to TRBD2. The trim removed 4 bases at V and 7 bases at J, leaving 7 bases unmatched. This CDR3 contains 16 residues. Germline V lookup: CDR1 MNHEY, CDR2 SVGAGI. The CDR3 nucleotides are TGTGCCAGCAGTTGGACTAGCGGGAGCAAGAGGAATGAGCAGTTCTTC. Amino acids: CASSWTSGSKRNEQFF.

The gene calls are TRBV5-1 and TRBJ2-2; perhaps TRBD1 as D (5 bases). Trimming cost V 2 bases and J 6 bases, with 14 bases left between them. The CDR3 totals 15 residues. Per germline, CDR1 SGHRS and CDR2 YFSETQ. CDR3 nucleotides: TGCGCCAGCAGCTTCGACAGTCGGGCGTCCGGGGAGCTGTTTTTT. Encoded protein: CASSFDSRASGELFF.

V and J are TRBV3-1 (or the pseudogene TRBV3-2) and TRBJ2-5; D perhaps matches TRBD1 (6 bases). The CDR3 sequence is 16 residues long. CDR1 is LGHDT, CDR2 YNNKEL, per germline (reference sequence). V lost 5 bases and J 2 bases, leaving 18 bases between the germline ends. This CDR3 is CASSASWDTLQETQYF. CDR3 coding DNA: TGTGCCAGCAGCGCCTCCTGGGACACCCTTCAAGAGACCCAGTACTTC.

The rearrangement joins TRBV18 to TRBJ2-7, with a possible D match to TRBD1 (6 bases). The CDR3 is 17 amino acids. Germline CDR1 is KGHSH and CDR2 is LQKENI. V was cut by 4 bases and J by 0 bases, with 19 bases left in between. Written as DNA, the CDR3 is TGTGCCAGCTCACTAGGGGCGAGTCAGGGGAGCTCCTACGAGCAGTACTTC. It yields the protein CASSLGASQGSSYEQYF.

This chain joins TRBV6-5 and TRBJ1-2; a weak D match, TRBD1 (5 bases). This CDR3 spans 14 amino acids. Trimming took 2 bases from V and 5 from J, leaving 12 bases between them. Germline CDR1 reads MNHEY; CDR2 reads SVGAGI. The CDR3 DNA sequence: TGTGCCAGCAGTTACCTCAGGGAGGTGTATGGCTACACCTTC. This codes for CASSYLREVYGYTF.

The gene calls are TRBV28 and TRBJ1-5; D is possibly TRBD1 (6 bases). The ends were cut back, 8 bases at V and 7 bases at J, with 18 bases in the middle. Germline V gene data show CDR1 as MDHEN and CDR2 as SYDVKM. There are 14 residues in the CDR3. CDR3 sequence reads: CASLGFRGGQPQHF. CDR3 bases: TGTGCCAGCCTAGGGTTCAGAGGGGGACAGCCCCAGCATTTT.

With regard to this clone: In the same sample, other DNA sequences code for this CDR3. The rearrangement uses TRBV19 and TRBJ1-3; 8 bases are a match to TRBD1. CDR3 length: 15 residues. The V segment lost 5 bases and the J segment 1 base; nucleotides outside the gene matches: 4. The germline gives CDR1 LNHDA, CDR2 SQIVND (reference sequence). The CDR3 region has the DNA TGTGCCAGTAGTGGACAGGGAGCATCTGGAAACACCATATATTTT. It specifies CASSGQGASGNTIYF. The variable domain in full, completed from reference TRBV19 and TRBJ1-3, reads DGGITQSPKYLFRKEGQNVTLSCEQNLNHDAMYWYRQDPGQGLRLIYYSQIVNDFQKGDIAEGYSVSREKKESFPLTVTSAQKNPTAFYLCASSGQGASGNTIYFGEGSWLTVV.

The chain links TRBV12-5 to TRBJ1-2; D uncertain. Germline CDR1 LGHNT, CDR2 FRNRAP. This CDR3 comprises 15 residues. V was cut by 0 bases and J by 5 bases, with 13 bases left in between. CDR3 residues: CASGLVPTEPYGYTF. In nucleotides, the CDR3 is TGTGCTAGTGGTTTGGTACCGACGGAGCCGTATGGCTACACCTTC.

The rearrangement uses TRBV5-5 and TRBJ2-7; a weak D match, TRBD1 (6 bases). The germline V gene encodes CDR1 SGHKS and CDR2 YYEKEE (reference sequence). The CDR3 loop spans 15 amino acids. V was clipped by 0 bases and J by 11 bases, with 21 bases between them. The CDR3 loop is CASSLALGTHELKYF. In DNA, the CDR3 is TGTGCCAGCAGCTTGGCCTTGGGGACACACGAATTGAAGTACTTC.

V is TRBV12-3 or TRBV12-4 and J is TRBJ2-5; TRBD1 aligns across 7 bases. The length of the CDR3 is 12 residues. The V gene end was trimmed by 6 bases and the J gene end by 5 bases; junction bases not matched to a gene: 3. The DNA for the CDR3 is TGTGCCAGCAGCGGGACAGCCGAGACCCAGTACTTC. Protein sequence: CASSGTAETQYF.